The sequence of this T cell receptor (beta chain) was determined in a study of CD8+ T cells in alopecia areata. After isolation, RNA underwent reverse transcription to generate cDNA as the sequencing template. Assay used: immunoSEQ multiplex PCR; TCRdb lists only in-frame clones, some missing. The sample consists of approximately 140,000 clones, around 47% of them appearing once. Germline V gene sequence: CDR1 SEHNR, CDR2 FQNEAQ (reference sequence). The V gene end was trimmed by 5 bases and the J gene end by 1 base; junction bases not matched to a gene: 5. This CDR3 comprises 15 residues. This clone was seen a handful of times.

The chain has TRBV7-9 and TRBJ1-5; 7 bases are shared with TRBD1. The TCR originated in a human donor with alopecia areata. Sequenced input: CD4+ T cells sorted from blood. CDR3: CASSRTGDSNQPQHF. In DNA, the CDR3 is TGTGCCAGCAGCAGAACAGGGGACAGCAATCAGCCCCAGCATTTT.